A single sample is the source of the 13 T cell receptor beta chains below, sequenced in a study of cytomegalovirus exposure and HLA in healthy donors. Produced via immunoSEQ multiplex PCR; TCRdb's table is partial and in-frame only. The sample has roughly 220,000 clones, 75% to 95% seen once. What was sequenced was PBMCs. These receptors came from a woman under 30 in good health and CMV-seronegative.

The V and J genes are TRBV7-9 and TRBJ2-1; 12 nucleotides align to TRBD2. Unmatched junction bases numbered 7, after V lost 3 bases and J lost 10 bases. Germline CDR1 SEHNR, CDR2 FQNEAQ (reference sequence). The length of the CDR3 is 15 residues. CDR3 in DNA: TGTGCCAGCAGCTTTTCTAGCGGGAGGGCAGGAGAGCAGTTCTTC. It is translated as CASSFSSGRAGEQFF.

The CDR3 nucleotides are TGTGCCAGCAGTTCGTTGGACAGGGCTCAAGAGACCCAGTACTTC. Translation gives CASSSLDRAQETQYF. The chain uses TRBV28 and TRBJ2-5, with 8 bases fitting TRBD1. With V trimmed by 4 bases and J by 2 bases, 6 bases remained unmatched. Germline V CDR1 and CDR2: MDHEN, SYDVKM. The CDR3 runs 15 residues. The whole variable domain, remainder taken from reference TRBV28 and TRBJ2-5, is DVKVTQSSRYLVKRTGEKVFLECVQDMDHENMFWYRQDPGLGLRLIYFSYDVKMKEKGDIPEGYSVSREKKERFSLILESASTNQTSMYLCASSSLDRAQETQYFGPGTRLLVL.

The V call is TRBV6-6, the J call TRBJ2-3; possibly TRBD2 for D (7 bases). CDR1 MNHNY and CDR2 SVGAGI come from the germline V gene (reference sequence). The V end was cut by 4 bases, the J end by 3 bases, with 14 bases between. This CDR3 spans 15 amino acids. Written as DNA, the CDR3 is TGTGCCAGCAGTTGGAGGGGGGAGGGAACAGATACGCAGTATTTT. Translation gives CASSWRGEGTDTQYF.

The gene calls are TRBV7-8 and TRBJ1-2; the D gene is possibly TRBD1 (5 bases). CDR3 length: 21 residues. Germline loops: CDR1 SGHVS, CDR2 FQNEAQ. Trimming removed 2 bases at V and 5 bases at J, with 33 bases between. CDR3 loop: CASSLRLAIDRITSRPYGYTF. As DNA, the CDR3 is TGTGCCAGCAGCTTAAGACTAGCGATCGACAGAATCACAAGTAGGCCATATGGCTACACCTTC.

The CDR3 DNA reads as TGTGCCTGGAGTGGACAGTTCGCTGAAGCTTTCTTT. Residues: CAWSGQFAEAFF. The genes are TRBV30 and TRBJ1-1; D perhaps matches TRBD1 (5 bases). CDR1 is GTSNPN, CDR2 SVGIG, per germline (reference sequence). V was shortened by 1 base and J by 6 bases, with 9 bases between the two germline ends. The CDR3 sequence is 12 residues long. Complete variable domain (other parts from reference TRBV30 and TRBJ1-1): SQTIHQWPATLVQPVGSPLSLECTVEGTSNPNLYWYRQAAGRGLQLLFYSVGIGQISSEVPQNLSASRPQDRQFILSSKKLLLSDSGFYLCAWSGQFAEAFFGQGTRLTVV.

This rearrangement joins TRBV7-9 to TRBJ2-3; possibly TRBD2 for D (7 bases). With 5 bases removed from V and 4 bases from J, the gap between germline ends came to 13 bases. From germline, CDR1 is SEHNR and CDR2 FQNEAQ (reference sequence). The CDR3 covers 14 residues. The CDR3 protein is CASSPTGGPDTQYF. The CDR3 coding sequence is TGTGCCAGCAGCCCGACCGGGGGGCCAGATACGCAGTATTTT.

This clone was picked up one time. The rearrangement joins TRBV6-5 to TRBJ1-1, with a tentative D call TRBD1 (5 bases). CDR1 is MNHEY, CDR2 SVGAGI, per germline. The CDR3 totals 12 residues. V was pared by 6 bases and J by 6 bases, with 11 bases between. CDR3 loop: CASRSRVAEAFF. CDR3 in DNA: TGTGCCAGCAGGTCCAGGGTCGCTGAAGCTTTCTTT.

The CDR3 protein is CASSLFGSPQPQHF. The CDR3 DNA reads TGTGCCAGCAGCTTATTCGGGTCACCTCAGCCCCAGCATTTT. The chain uses TRBV5-8 and TRBJ1-5, with D uncertain. The V gene's germline CDR1 is SGHTS and CDR2 YDEGEE. This CDR3 has 14 amino acids. Trimming left V 2 bases short and J 6 bases short, with 12 bases between.

This chain connects TRBV5-1 to TRBJ2-7; 10 nucleotides align to TRBD1. The CDR3 spans 16 residues. The V gene's germline CDR1 is SGHRS and CDR2 YFSETQ. J was trimmed by 0 bases and V by 2 bases; bases with no gene match: 5. The CDR3 bases are TGCGCCAGCAGCTTACCCGGACAGGGGGGCTCCTACGAGCAGTACTTC. Its protein is CASSLPGQGGSYEQYF.

The chain is built from TRBV19 and TRBJ2-7; 7 nucleotides match TRBD1. There are 14 residues in the CDR3. Germline CDR1 and CDR2: LNHDA and SQIVND (reference sequence). The J segment lost 4 bases and the V segment lost 6 bases, leaving 9 bases of the junction unmatched. The CDR3 loop reads CASRKTGLGYEQYF. The CDR3 DNA reads TGTGCCAGTAGGAAGACAGGGCTCGGGTACGAGCAGTACTTC.

V usage is TRBV7-3 and J usage is TRBJ1-2; D gene unclear. The CDR3 runs 14 residues. V lost 2 bases and J 2 bases, leaving 9 bases between the germline ends. In germline, CDR1 is SGHTA, CDR2 FQGTGA. CDR3 sequence (DNA): TGTGCCAGCAGCTTAGAGGGCAGCAACTATGGCTACACCTTC. Translation gives CASSLEGSNYGYTF. Based on the CDR3 plus reference TRBV7-3 and TRBJ1-2, the full variable domain is GAGVSQTPSNKVTEKGKYVELRCDPISGHTALYWYRQSLGQGPEFLIYFQGTGAADDSGLPNDRFFAVRPEGSVSTLKIQRTERGDSAVYLCASSLEGSNYGYTFGSGTRLTVV.

The chain is built from TRBV7-9 and TRBJ1-4; no clear D. The CDR3 runs 14 residues. Germline V gives CDR1 SEHNR, CDR2 FQNEAQ (reference sequence). Between the trimmed V and J ends, which lost 4 bases and 7 bases, there was a span of 13 bases. The CDR3 reads CASSSGFAAEKLFF. The DNA of the CDR3 is TGTGCCAGCAGCTCAGGATTCGCTGCTGAAAAACTGTTTTTT. The full variable domain, rest sourced from reference TRBV7-9 and TRBJ1-4, is DTGVSQNPRHKITKRGQNVTFRCDPISEHNRLYWYRQTLGQGPEFLTYFQNEAQLEKSRLLSDRFSAERPKGSFSTLEIQRTEQGDSAMYLCASSSGFAAEKLFFGSGTQLSVL.

The chain carries TRBV10-3 and TRBJ1-1; D not resolved. CDR1 and CDR2 from the germline V gene are ENHRY and SYGVKD. With 0 bases removed from V and 1 base from J, the gap between germline ends came to 6 bases. The CDR3 loop spans 14 amino acids. CDR3 sequence reads: CAISESEQNTEAFF. The CDR3 bases are TGTGCCATCAGTGAGTCCGAGCAGAACACTGAAGCTTTCTTT.